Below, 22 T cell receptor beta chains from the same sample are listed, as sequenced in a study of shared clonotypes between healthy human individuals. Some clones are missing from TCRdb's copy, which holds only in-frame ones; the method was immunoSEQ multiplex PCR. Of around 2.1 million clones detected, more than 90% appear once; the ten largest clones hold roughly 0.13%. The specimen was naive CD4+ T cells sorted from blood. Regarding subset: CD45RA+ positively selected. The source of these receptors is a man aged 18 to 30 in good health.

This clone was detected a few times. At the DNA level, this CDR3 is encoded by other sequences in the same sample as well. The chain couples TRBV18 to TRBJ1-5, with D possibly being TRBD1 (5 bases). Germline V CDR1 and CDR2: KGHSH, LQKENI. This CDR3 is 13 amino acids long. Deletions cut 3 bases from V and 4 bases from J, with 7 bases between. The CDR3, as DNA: TGTGCCAGCTCACCCGGGGGGAATCAGCCCCAGCATTTT. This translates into CASSPGGNQPQHF.

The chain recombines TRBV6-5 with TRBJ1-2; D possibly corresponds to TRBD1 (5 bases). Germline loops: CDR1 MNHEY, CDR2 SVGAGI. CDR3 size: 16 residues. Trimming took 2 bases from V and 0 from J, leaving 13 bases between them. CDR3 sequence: CASSYGGAMPNYGYTF. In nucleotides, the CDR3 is TGTGCCAGCAGTTACGGCGGGGCGATGCCTAACTATGGCTACACCTTC.

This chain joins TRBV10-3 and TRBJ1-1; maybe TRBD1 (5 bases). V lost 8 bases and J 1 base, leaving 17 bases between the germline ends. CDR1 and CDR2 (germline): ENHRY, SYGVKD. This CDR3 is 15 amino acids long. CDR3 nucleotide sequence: TGTGCCATCTCTGAGCTCGCAGGGACGAACACTGAAGCTTTCTTT. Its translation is CAISELAGTNTEAFF.

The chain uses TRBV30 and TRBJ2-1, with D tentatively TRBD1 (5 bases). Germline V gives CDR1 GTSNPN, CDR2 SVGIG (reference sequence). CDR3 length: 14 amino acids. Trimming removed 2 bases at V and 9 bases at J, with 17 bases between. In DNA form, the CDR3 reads TGTGCCTGGAGTTCCAACCTACAGGCTAGTGAGCAGTTCTTC. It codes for CAWSSNLQASEQFF.

The CDR3 sequence: CASSGLAEETQYF. The CDR3 region has the DNA TGTGCCAGCAGTGGACTAGCGGAAGAGACCCAGTACTTC. The chain is built from TRBV6-5 and TRBJ2-5, with 10 bases fitting TRBD2. The J segment lost 3 bases and the V segment lost 5 bases, leaving 0 bases of the junction unmatched. The CDR3 has 13 amino acids. Germline V gene lookup returns CDR1 MNHEY and CDR2 SVGAGI.

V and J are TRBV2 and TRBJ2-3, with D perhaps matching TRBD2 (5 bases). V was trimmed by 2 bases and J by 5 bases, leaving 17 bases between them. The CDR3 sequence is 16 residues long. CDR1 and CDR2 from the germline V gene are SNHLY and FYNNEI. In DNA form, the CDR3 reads TGTGCCAGCAGTGAATGGCTAGCTGATGTCCAAGATACGCAGTATTTT. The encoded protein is CASSEWLADVQDTQYF.

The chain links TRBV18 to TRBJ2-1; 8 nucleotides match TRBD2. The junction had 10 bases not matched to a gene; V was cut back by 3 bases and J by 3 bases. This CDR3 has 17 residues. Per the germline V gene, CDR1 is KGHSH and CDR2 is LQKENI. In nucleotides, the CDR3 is TGTGCCAGCTCACCCAAAGCGGCACTAGCGGACTACAATGAGCAGTTCTTC. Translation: CASSPKAALADYNEQFF.

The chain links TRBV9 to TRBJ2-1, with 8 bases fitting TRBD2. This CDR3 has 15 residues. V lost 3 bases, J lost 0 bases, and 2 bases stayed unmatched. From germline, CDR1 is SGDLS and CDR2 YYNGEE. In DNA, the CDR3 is TGTGCCAGCAGCGCCCGGGGGGGCTCCTACAATGAGCAGTTCTTC. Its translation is CASSARGGSYNEQFF.

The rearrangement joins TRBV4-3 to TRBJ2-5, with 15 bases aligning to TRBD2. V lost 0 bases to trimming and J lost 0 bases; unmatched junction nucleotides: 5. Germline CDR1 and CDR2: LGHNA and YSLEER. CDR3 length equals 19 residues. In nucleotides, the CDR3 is TGCGCCAGCAGCCAAGAGAGAGGACTAGCGGGAGGGTACCAAGAGACCCAGTACTTC. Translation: CASSQERGLAGGYQETQYF.

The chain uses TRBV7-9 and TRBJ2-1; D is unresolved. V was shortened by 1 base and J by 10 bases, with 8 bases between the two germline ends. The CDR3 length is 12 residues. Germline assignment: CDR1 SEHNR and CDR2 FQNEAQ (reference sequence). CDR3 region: CASSLDWREQFF. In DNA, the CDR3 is TGTGCCAGCAGCTTAGATTGGCGGGAGCAGTTCTTC.

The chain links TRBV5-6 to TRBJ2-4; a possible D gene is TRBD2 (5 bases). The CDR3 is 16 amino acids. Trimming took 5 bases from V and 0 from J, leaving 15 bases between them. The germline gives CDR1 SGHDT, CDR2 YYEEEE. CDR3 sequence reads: CASSEWRVLAKNIQYF. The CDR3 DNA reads TGTGCCAGCAGTGAGTGGCGGGTCCTAGCCAAAAACATTCAGTACTTC.

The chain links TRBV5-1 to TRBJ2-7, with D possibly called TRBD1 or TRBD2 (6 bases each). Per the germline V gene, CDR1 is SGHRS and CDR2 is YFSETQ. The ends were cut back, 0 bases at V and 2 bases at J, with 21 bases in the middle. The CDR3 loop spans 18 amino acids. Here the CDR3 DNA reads TGCGCCAGCAGCTTGGTTGGCCGGGGGCTGCAAGGTACCTACGAGCAGTACTTC. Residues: CASSLVGRGLQGTYEQYF. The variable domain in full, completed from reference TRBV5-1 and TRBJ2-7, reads KAGVTQTPRYLIKTRGQQVTLSCSPISGHRSVSWYQQTPGQGLQFLFEYFSETQRNKGNFPGRFSGRQFSNSRSEMNVSTLELGDSALYLCASSLVGRGLQGTYEQYFGPGTRLTVT.

The CDR3 bases are TGTGCCAGCTCACAGGACTGGGGCTACGAGCAGTACTTC. This codes for CASSQDWGYEQYF. The chain couples TRBV18 to TRBJ2-7; a weak D match, TRBD2 (5 bases). Deletions cut 4 bases from V and 3 bases from J, with 10 bases between. CDR3 length: 13 amino acids. CDR1 and CDR2 from the germline V gene are KGHSH and LQKENI.

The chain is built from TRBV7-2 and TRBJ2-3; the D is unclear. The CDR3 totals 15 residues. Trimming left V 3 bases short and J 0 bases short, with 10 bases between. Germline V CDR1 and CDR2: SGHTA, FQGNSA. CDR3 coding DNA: TGTGCCAGCAGCTTCTCCGTGTCTAGCACAGATACGCAGTATTTT. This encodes CASSFSVSSTDTQYF.

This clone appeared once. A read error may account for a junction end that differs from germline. The CDR3 DNA sequence: TGTGCCAGCAGGGTTGGTAACAGTGAAGCTTTCTTT. Amino acids: CASRVGNSEAFF. The chain joins TRBV27 to TRBJ1-1; D unclear. The CDR3 length is 12 residues. Germline V gene data show CDR1 as MNHEY and CDR2 as SMNVEV (reference sequence).

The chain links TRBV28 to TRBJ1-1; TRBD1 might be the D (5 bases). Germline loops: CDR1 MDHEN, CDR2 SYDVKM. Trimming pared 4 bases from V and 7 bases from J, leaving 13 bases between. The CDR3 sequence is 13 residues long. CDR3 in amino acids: CASSWVGRGEAFF. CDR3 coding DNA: TGTGCCAGCAGTTGGGTAGGGAGGGGTGAAGCTTTCTTT.

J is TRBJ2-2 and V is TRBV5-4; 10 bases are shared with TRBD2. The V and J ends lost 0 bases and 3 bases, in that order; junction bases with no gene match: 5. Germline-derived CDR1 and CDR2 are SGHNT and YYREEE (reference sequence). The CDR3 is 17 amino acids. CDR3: CASSLAPGLADTGELFF. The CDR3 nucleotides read TGTGCCAGCAGCTTGGCCCCCGGACTAGCGGACACCGGGGAGCTGTTTTTT.

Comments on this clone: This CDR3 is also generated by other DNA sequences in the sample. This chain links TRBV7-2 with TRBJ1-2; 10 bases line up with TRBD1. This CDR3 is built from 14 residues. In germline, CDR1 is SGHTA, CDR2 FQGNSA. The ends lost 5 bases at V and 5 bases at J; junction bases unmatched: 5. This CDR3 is CASSPGTGAYGYTF. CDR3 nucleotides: TGTGCCAGCAGCCCGGGGACAGGGGCGTATGGCTACACCTTC.

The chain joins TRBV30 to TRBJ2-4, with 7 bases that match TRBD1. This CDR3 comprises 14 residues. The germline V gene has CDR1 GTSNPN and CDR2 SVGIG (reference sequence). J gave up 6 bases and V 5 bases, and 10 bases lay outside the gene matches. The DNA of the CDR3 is TGTGCCTGGGCAACAGGGGATTTTGGAAACATTCAGTACTTC. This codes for CAWATGDFGNIQYF.

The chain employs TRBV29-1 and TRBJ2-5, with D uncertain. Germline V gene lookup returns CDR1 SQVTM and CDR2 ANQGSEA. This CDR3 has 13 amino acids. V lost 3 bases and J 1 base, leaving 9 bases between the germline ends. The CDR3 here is CSVEWQAQETQYF. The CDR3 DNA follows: TGCAGCGTTGAGTGGCAGGCCCAAGAGACCCAGTACTTC.

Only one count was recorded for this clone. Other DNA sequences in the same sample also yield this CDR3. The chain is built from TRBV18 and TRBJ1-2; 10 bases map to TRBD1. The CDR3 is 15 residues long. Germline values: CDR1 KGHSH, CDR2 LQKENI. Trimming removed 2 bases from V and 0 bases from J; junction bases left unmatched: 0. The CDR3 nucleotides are TGTGCCAGCTCACCAGGACAGGGGGCTAACTATGGCTACACCTTC. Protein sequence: CASSPGQGANYGYTF. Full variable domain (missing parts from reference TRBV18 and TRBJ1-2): NAGVMQNPRHLVRRRGQEARLRCSPMKGHSHVYWYRQLPEEGLKFMVYLQKENIIDESGMPKERFSAEFPKEGPSILRIQQVVRGDSAAYFCASSPGQGANYGYTFGSGTRLTVV.

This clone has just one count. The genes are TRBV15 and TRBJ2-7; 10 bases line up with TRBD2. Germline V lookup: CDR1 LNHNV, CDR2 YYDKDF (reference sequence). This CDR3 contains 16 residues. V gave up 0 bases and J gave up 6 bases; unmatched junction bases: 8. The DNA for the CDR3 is TGTGCCACCAGCAGAGAGAGGCCTAGCGGGAGTCCCGAGCAGTACTTC. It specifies CATSRERPSGSPEQYF.